This entry features one T cell receptor beta chain sequence. The protocol was immunoSEQ multiplex PCR, while the TCRdb copy is restricted to in-frame clones and leaves out a portion. The sample shows more than 100,000 clones, 75% to 95% of them seen only once. The source of the sample is a study of control samples from healthy donors and cancer patients. The germline CDR1 and CDR2 sequences are KGHSH and LQKENI. The CDR3 totals 14 residues. Trimming at V came to 3 bases and at J to 2 bases, leaving 3 bases not matched to a gene. The TCR comes from a man in his late teens or twenties in good health. The sequencing input was blood. The V call is TRBV18, the J call TRBJ2-5; 7 bases match TRBD1. CDR3 sequence reads: CASSPPGQQETQYF. The CDR3, as DNA: TGTGCCAGCTCACCCCCGGGACAGCAAGAGACCCAGTACTTC.